This T cell receptor beta chain was documented in a study of spatial heterogeneity in lung cancer (dated 2019 in TCRdb). A note on the overall study: Beta-chain transcripts were consistently detected in greater numbers than alpha-chain transcripts, which likely reflects a higher abundance of beta-chain transcripts. In the raw uncorrected reads, each unique combination of TCR and UMI appeared more than ten times on average. The study quantitatively compared TCR alpha and beta repertoires across multiple tumor regions, matched nontumor lung and blood in non-small cell lung cancer. Nonsynonymous mutation counts, determined by whole-exome sequencing of tumor tissue, were related to features of the TCR repertoire. Both alpha and beta chains were TCR-sequenced in samples taken at surgery, namely 220 tumor regions, fewer than 80 matched nontumor lung samples and 45 to 60 PBMC samples.

The sample's time point label is to be understood as: sample taken at primary tumor resection. The donors were around 69 patients from the lung TRACERx cohort who had early-stage, untreated non-small cell lung cancer. TCR sequencing used whole RNA extracted from tumor and nontumor lung tissue, or from cryopreserved PBMC samples, without cell sorting. Only patients with enough RNA available from two or more tumor regions were chosen for TCR sequencing. Tumor and adjacent nontumor lung specimens were reviewed by a lung pathologist before selection. General conclusions and limits of the study: Confirming at a functional level the hypothesis that regional TCRs recognize regional mutations was considered to require additional single-cell paired TCR alpha and beta sequencing.

This clonotype has ten or more counts. The clone's antigen remains unknown. Base qualities are not at hand, and no much larger clone is one base apart. Libraries came from 5' RACE. For sequencing, a NextSeq 500 was employed. To allow correction of PCR and sequencing errors, the TCR library protocol tagged every TCR cDNA molecule with a unique molecular identifier. For the original study's pipeline: TCR identification, UMI-based error correction and CDR3 extraction were performed with Decombinator tools. TCRs above a frequency of 2 per 1,000, corresponding to the top 1% of the tumor frequency distribution, were defined as expanded. Renyi diversity was computed with the R vegan package after each repertoire had been subsampled 100 times to 5,000 TCRs. CDR3 similarity networks were built from amino acid triplet string-kernel similarity, connecting CDR3s with pairwise similarity above 0.82. TCRdb took the public reads, trimmed them with fastp at Q25, ran MiXCR for clone calling and kept in-frame beta chains. A single entry per CDR3 protein holds the most common genes and DNA from its merged rows. These V and J calls derive from TCRdb rather than the authors' analysis. This sample comprises about 39,000 distinct CDR3 sequences, 3.1% of them detected only once. The leading ten clones occupy roughly 34% of the sample.

CDR1 and CDR2, per the germline V gene, are MNHEY and SVGAGI. V and J lose 8 bases and 6 bases, and a span of 21 bases separates them. CDR3 length: 15 amino acids, cysteine to phenylalanine. CDR3 DNA only is kept here, 45 bases in frame from base 1. The sample consisted of normal lung tissue next to the tumor, taken at surgery. The V and J segments used are TRBV6-5 and TRBJ2-3; the D gene is perhaps TRBD1 or TRBD2, as each covers 7 bases. This TCR was sampled from a male donor with early-stage non-small cell lung cancer. In nucleotide form, the sequence is TGTGCCAGCCGTCCAGGAGCAGGGGGAGGGGATACGCAGTATTTT. Its protein is CASRPGAGGGDTQYF.